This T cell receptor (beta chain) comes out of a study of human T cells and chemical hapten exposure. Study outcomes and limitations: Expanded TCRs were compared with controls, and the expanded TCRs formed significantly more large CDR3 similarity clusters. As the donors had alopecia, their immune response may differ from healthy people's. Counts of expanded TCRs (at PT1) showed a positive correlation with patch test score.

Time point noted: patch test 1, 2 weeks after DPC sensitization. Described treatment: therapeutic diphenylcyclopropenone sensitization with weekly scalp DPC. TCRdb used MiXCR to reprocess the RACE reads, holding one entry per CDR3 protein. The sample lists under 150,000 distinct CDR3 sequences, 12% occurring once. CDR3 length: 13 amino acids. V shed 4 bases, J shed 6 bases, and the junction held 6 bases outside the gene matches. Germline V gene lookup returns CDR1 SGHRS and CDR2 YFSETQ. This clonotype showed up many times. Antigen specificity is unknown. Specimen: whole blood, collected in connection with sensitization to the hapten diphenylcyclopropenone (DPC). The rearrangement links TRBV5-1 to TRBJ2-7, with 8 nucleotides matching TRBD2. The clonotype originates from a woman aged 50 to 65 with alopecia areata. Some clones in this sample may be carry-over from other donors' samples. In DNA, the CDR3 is TGCGCCAGCAGCCCCCTCGGGAGGGCCGAGCAGTACTTC. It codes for CASSPLGRAEQYF.